Described below is a single T cell receptor beta chain sequence and its context. The data belong to a study of cytomegalovirus exposure and HLA in healthy donors. The PCR contained 60 Vbeta and 13 Jbeta primers. Generated by immunoSEQ multiplex PCR, the TCRdb table keeps only in-frame clones and is missing some. The table includes almost 80,000 clones, under 70% detected once. The germline V gene encodes CDR1 MNHNS and CDR2 SASEGT. The V gene end was trimmed by 8 bases and the J gene end by 8 bases; junction bases not matched to a gene: 11. The CDR3 runs to 13 residues. This chain links TRBV6-1 with TRBJ1-1, with 7 nucleotides matching TRBD1. The sequence derives from a woman in her fifties or sixties in good health and CMV-seropositive. Sequencing was performed on PBMCs. CDR3 residues: CASAMTGRLEAFF. The DNA for the CDR3 is TGTGCCAGCGCCATGACAGGGAGATTAGAAGCTTTCTTT.